A selection of T cell receptor beta chains follows, all from one sample in a study of blood T cell repertoires in COVID-19. Clones were read by immunoSEQ multiplex PCR, and TCRdb kept only the in-frame ones, dropping some. The table has about 210,000 clones, 92% seen once. The source material was peripheral blood. All receptors come from a man aged 25-40 years with acute or convalescent COVID-19. The CDR3 runs from the conserved cysteine through the conserved F or W. A D gene is named only where the DNA matches it firmly. Size is stated for part of the rows, as once, few or many counts, or as a class when the clone is expanded.

d_call j_call clone_size v_call cdr3_aa cdr3_nt
NA TRBJ1-2 NA TRBV5-1 CASSLAPIYGYTF TGCGCCAGCAGCTTAGCTCCCATCTATGGCTACACCTTC
NA TRBJ1-2 NA TRBV5-1 CASSPQGPDYGYTF TGCGCCAGCAGCCCACAGGGTCCGGACTATGGCTACACCTTC
NA TRBJ1-1 NA TRBV28 CASRAGTQAFF TGTGCCAGCAGGGCAGGGACTCAGGCTTTCTTT
TRBD2 TRBJ2-3 NA TRBV5-1 CASSYRLAGAVTDTQYF TGCGCCAGCAGCTACCGACTAGCGGGAGCTGTCACAGATACGCAGTATTTT
TRBD1 TRBJ1-5 few TRBV7-9 CASSLAGQGREPQHF TGTGCCAGCAGCCTAGCCGGACAGGGAAGGGAGCCCCAGCATTTT
NA TRBJ1-2 NA TRBV6-5 CASSFSRANYGYTF TGTGCCAGCTCGTTTTCCCGGGCTAACTATGGCTACACCTTC
NA TRBJ2-3 NA TRBV19 CASSLGGTDTQYF TGTGCCAGTAGCTTGGGGGGAACAGATACGCAGTATTTT
NA TRBJ1-6 NA TRBV30 CAWSSTLVSVGSPLHF TGTGCCTGGAGCTCGACACTGGTGTCCGTGGGTTCACCCCTCCACTTT
NA TRBJ1-4 NA TRBV9 CASSQGGHRNEKLFF TGTGCCAGCAGTCAAGGGGGACACCGTAATGAAAAACTGTTTTTT
NA TRBJ1-2 NA TRBV3-1/TRBV3-2 CASSQEQRYGYTF TGTGCCAGCAGCCAAGAACAGAGATATGGCTACACCTTC
TRBD1 TRBJ2-7 once TRBV27 CASGRQGSGEQYF TGTGCCAGCGGACGACAGGGTTCGGGGGAGCAGTACTTC